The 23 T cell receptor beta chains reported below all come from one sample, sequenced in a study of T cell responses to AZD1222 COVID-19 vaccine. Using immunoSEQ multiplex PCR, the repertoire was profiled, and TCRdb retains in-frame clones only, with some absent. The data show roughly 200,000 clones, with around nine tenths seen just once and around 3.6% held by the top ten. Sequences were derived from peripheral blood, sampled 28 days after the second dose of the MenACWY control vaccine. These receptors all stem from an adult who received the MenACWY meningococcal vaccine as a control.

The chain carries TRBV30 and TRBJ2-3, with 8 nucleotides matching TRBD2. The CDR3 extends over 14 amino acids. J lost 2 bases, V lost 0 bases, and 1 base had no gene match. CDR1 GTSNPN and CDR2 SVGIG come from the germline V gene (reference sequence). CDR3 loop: CAWSVLADTDTQYF. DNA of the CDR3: TGTGCCTGGAGTGTACTAGCGGACACAGATACGCAGTATTTT.

The CDR3 coding sequence is TGCGCCAGCAGCTTGGGGACAGGGAGCGGAGAGACCCAGTACTTC. This codes for CASSLGTGSGETQYF. The gene calls are TRBV5-1 and TRBJ2-5, with 8 positions matching TRBD1. The ends lost 0 bases at V and 4 bases at J; junction bases unmatched: 5. Germline assignment: CDR1 SGHRS and CDR2 YFSETQ. This CDR3 has 15 residues.

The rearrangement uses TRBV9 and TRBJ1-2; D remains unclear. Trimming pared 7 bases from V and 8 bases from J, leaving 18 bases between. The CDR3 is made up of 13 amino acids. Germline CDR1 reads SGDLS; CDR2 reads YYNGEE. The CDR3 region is CASSTGPKKGYTF. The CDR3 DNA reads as TGTGCCAGCTCCACCGGGCCCAAAAAGGGCTACACCTTC.

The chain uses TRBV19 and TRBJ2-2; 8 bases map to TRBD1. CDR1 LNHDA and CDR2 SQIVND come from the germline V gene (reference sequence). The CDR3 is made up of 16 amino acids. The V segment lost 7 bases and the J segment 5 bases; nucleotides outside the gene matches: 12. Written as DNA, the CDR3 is TGTGCCAGTACCTCGCCAGGGGGCCGGGGGACCGGGGAGCTGTTTTTT. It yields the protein CASTSPGGRGTGELFF.

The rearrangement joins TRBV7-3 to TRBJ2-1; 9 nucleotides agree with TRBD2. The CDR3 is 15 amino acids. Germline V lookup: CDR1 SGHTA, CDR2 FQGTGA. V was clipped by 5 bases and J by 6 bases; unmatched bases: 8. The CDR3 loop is CASSPPGLAFNEQFF. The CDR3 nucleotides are TGTGCCAGCAGCCCCCCGGGACTAGCTTTCAATGAGCAGTTCTTC.

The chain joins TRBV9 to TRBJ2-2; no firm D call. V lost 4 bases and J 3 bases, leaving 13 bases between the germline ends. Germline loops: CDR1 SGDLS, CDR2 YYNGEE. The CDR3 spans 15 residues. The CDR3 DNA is TGTGCCAGCAGCTGGTCCGGGTTGGACACCGGGGAGCTGTTTTTT. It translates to CASSWSGLDTGELFF.

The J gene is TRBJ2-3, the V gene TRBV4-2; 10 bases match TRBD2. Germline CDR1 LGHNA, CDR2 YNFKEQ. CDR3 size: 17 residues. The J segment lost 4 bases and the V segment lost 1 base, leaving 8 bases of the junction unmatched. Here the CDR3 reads CASSQGGLAGAADTQYF. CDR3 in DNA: TGTGCCAGCAGCCAAGGGGGGCTAGCGGGAGCTGCAGATACGCAGTATTTT.

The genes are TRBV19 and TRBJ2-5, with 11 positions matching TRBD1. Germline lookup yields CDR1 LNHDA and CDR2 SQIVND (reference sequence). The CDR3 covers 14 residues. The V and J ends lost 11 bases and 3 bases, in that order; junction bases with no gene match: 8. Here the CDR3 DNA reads TGTGCCTGCCGGGACAGGGGGGGGAAAGAGACCCAGTACTTC. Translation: CACRDRGGKETQYF. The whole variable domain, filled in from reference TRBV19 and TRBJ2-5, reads DGGITQSPKYLFRKEGQNVTLSCEQNLNHDAMYWYRQDPGQGLRLIYYSQIVNDFQKGDIAEGYSVSREKKESFPLTVTSAQKNPTAFYLCACRDRGGKETQYFGPGTRLLVL.

CDR3 protein: CASSLTGVQTEAFF. CDR3 coding DNA: TGCGCCAGCAGCCTGACAGGGGTTCAAACTGAAGCTTTCTTT. The chain is built from TRBV5-1 and TRBJ1-1; 8 nucleotides match TRBD1. The CDR3 covers 14 residues. Germline values: CDR1 SGHRS, CDR2 YFSETQ. J was trimmed by 5 bases and V by 4 bases; bases with no gene match: 7.

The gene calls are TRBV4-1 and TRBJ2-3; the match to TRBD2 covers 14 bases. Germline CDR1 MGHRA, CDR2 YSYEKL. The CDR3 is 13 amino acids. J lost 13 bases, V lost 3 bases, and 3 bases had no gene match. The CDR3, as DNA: TGCGCCAGCAGCCAGGGACTAGCGGGAGTTAAGTATTTT. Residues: CASSQGLAGVKYF.

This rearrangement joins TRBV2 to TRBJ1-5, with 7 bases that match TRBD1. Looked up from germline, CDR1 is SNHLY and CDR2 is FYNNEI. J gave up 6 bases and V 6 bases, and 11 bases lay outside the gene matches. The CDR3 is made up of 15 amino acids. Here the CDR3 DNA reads TGTGCCAGCAGGGAAATGGGACAGTTGGGTCAGCCCCAGCATTTT. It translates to CASREMGQLGQPQHF.

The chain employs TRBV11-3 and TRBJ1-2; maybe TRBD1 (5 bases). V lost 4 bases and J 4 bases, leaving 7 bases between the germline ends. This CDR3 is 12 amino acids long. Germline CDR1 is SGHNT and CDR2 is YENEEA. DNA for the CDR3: TGTGCCAGCAGCTCGGGACTCTATGGCTACACCTTC. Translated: CASSSGLYGYTF.

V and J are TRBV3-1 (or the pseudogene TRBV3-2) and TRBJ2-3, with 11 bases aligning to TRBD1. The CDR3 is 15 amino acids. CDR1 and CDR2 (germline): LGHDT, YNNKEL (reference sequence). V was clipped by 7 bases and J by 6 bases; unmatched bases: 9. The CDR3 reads CASTPGQGAQDTQYF. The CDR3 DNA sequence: TGTGCCAGCACGCCAGGACAGGGGGCTCAGGATACGCAGTATTTT.

The CDR3 is CASSSGGSSYEQYF. The CDR3, as DNA: TGTGCCAGCAGCTCCGGTGGGAGCTCCTACGAGCAGTACTTC. The chain couples TRBV11-3 to TRBJ2-7; maybe TRBD2 (5 bases). CDR1 is SGHNT and CDR2 is YENEEA in the germline V gene. The CDR3 has 14 residues. The V and J ends lost 4 bases and 0 bases respectively, with 10 bases between them.

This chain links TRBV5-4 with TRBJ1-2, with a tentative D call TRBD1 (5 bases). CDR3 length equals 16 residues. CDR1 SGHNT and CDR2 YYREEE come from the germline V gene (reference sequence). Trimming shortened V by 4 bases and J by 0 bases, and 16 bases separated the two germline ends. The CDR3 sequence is CASSLPFSGPNYGYTF. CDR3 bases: TGTGCCAGCAGCCTACCGTTCTCGGGGCCTAACTATGGCTACACCTTC.

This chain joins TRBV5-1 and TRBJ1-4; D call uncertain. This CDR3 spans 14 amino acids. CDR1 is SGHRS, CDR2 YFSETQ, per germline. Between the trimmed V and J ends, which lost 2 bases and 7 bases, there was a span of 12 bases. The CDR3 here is CASSLSQRGEKLFF. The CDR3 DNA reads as TGCGCCAGCAGCTTATCGCAGCGTGGTGAAAAACTGTTTTTT.

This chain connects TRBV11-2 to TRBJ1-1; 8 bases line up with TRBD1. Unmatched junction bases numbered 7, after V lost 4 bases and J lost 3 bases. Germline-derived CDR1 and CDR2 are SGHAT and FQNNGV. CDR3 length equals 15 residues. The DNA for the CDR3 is TGTGCCAGCAGCTCAGGACAGGGCCCAGACACTGAAGCTTTCTTT. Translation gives CASSSGQGPDTEAFF.

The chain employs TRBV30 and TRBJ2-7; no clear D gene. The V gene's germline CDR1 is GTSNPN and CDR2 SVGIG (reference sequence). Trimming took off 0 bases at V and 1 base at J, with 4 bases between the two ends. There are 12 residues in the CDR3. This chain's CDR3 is CAWSVISYEQYF. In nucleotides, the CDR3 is TGTGCCTGGAGTGTTATTTCCTACGAGCAGTACTTC.

The DNA of the CDR3 is TGTGCCAGCAGTGAAGGGTGGGGTTTGAGCAATCAGCCCCAGCATTTT. This sequence encodes CASSEGWGLSNQPQHF. The V call is TRBV6-1, the J call TRBJ1-5; D call uncertain. CDR1 MNHNS and CDR2 SASEGT come from the germline V gene. The CDR3 is 16 residues long. The V end was cut by 1 base, the J end by 1 base, with 11 bases between.

The CDR3, as DNA: TGTGCCAGCAGCTTAGAGGGGCAGGCCCACTATGGCTACACCTTC. As protein: CASSLEGQAHYGYTF. The chain combines TRBV7-2 with TRBJ1-2, with D possibly TRBD1 on 5 matching bases. Germline CDR1 and CDR2: SGHTA and FQGNSA. Trimming pared 1 base from V and 3 bases from J, leaving 12 bases between. This CDR3 spans 15 amino acids. Looking up the rest from reference TRBV7-2 and TRBJ1-2 gives the full variable domain: GAGVSQSPSNKVTEKGKDVELRCDPISGHTALYWYRQSLGQGLEFLIYFQGNSAPDKSGLPSDRFSAERTGGSVSTLTIQRTQQEDSAVYLCASSLEGQAHYGYTFGSGTRLTVV.

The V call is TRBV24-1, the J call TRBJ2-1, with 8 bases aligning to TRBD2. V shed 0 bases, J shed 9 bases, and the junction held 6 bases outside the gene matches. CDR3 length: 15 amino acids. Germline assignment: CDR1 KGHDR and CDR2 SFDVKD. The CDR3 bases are TGTGCCACCAGTGATTTGGCGGCGGGGGGCTCTGAGCAGTTCTTC. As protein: CATSDLAAGGSEQFF.

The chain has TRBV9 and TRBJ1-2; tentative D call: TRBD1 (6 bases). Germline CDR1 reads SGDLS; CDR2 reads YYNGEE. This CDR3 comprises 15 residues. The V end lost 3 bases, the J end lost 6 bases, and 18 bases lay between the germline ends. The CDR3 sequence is CASSAPGQMVDGYTF. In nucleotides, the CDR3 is TGTGCCAGCAGCGCCCCGGGACAAATGGTCGATGGCTACACCTTC.

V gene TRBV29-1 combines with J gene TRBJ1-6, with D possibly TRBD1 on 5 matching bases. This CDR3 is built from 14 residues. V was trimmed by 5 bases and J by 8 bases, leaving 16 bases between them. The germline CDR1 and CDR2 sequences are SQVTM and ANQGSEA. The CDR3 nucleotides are TGCAGCGTTAGGGTCTTGGGGCGGGATTCACCCCTCCACTTT. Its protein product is CSVRVLGRDSPLHF.